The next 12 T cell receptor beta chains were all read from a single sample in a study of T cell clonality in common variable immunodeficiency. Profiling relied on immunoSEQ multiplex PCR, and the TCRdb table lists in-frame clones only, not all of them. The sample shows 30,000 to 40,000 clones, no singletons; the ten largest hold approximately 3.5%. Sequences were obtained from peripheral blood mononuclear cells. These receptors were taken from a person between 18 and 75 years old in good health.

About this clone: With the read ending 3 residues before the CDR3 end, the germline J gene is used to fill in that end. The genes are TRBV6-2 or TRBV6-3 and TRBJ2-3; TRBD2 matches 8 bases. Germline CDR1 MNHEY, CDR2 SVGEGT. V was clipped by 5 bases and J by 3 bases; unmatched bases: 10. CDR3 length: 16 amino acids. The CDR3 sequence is CASSGYGGAITDTQYF. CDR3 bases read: TGTGCCAGCAGTGGCTACGGGGGGGCAATAACAGATACG.

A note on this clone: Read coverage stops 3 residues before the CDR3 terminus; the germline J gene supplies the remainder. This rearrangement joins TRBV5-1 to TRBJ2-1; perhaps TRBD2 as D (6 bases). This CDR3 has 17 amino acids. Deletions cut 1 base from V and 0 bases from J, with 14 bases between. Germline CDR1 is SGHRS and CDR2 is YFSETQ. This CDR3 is CASSLRSGRSSYNEQFF. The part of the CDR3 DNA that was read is TGCGCCAGCAGCTTGCGTAGCGGACGGAGCTCCTACAATGAG.

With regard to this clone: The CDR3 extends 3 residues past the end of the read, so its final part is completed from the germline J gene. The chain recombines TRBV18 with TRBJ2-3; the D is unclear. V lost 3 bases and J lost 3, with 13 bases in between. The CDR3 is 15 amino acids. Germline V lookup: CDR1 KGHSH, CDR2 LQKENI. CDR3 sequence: CASSPGAGLTDTQYF. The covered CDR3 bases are TGTGCCAGCTCACCTGGCGCAGGCCTGACAGATACG.

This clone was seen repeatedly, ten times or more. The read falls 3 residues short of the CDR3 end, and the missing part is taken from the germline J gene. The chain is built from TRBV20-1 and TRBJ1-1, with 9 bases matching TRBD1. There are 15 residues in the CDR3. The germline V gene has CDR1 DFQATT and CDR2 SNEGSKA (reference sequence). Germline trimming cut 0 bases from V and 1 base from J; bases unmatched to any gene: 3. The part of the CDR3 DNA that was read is TGCAGTGCTAGAGAACGACAGGGGGAGAACACTGAA. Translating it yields CSARERQGENTE. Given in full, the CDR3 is CSARERQGENTEAFF.

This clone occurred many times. CDR3 amino acids: CASSQSVTGLFKPNEQYF. CDR3 DNA, as far as it was read: TGTGCCAGCAGCCAATCGGTAACAGGGCTTTTCAAGCCAAACGAG. The rearrangement uses TRBV16 and TRBJ2-7; perhaps TRBD1 as D (6 bases). The read halts 3 residues ahead of the CDR3 end, with the missing end drawn from the germline J gene. Germline V gene data show CDR1 as KGHSY and CDR2 as FQNENV. The CDR3 runs to 18 residues. The V end was cut by 0 bases, the J end by 5 bases, with 23 bases between.

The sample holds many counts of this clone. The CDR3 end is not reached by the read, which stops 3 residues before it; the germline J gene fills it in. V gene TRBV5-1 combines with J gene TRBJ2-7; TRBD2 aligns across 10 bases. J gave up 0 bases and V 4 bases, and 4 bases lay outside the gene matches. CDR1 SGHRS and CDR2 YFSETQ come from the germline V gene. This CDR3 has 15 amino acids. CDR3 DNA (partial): TGCGCCAGCAGCCCCGGGACTAGCGACTCCTACGAG. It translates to CASSPGTSDSYE. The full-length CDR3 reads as CASSPGTSDSYEQYF.

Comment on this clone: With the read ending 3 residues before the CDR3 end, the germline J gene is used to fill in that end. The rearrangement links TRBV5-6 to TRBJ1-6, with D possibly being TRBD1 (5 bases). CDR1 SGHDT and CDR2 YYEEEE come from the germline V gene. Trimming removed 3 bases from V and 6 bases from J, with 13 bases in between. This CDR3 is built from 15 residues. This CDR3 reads CASSSNRIPNSPLHF. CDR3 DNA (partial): TGTGCCAGCAGCTCTAACAGGATCCCTAATTCACCC.

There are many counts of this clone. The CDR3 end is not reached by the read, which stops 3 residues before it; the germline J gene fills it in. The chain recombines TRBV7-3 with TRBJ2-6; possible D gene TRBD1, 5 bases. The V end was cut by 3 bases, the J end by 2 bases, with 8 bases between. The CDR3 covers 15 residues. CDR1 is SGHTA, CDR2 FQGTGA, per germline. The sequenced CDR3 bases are TGTGCCAGCAGCTTCACAGGTGCTGGGGCCAACGTC. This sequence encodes CASSFTGAGANV. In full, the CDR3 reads CASSFTGAGANVLTF. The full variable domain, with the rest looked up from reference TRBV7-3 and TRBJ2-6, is GAGVSQTPSNKVTEKGKYVELRCDPISGHTALYWYRQSLGQGPEFLIYFQGTGAADDSGLPNDRFFAVRPEGSVSTLKIQRTERGDSAVYLCASSFTGAGANVLTFGAGSRLTVL.

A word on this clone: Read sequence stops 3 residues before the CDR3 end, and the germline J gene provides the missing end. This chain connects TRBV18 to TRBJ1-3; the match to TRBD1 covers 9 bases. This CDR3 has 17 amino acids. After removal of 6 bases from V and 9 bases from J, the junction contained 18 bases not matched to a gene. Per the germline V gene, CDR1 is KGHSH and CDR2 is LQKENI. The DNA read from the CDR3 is TGTGCCAGCTCGCTATTACAGGGGGCGCCTCTGTGGAGCACC. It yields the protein CASSLLQGAPLWST. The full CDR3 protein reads CASSLLQGAPLWSTIYF. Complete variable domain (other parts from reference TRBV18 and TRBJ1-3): NAGVMQNPRHLVRRRGQEARLRCSPMKGHSHVYWYRQLPEEGLKFMVYLQKENIIDESGMPKERFSAEFPKEGPSILRIQQVVRGDSAAYFCASSLLQGAPLWSTIYFGEGSWLTVV.

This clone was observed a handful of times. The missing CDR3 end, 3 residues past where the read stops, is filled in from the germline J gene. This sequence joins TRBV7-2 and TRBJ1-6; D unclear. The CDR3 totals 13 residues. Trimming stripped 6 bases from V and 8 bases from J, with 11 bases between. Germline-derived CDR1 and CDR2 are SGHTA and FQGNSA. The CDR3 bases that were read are TGTGCCAGCAGTACCTCAGCGGATTCACCC. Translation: CASSTSADSP. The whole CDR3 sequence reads CASSTSADSPLHF.

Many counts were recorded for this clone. CDR3 bases read: TGTGCCAGCAGTCCCGACACGGTGGCTGATGAAAAA. Translating it yields CASSPDTVADEK. The entire CDR3 sequence reads CASSPDTVADEKLFF. The rearrangement uses TRBV2 and TRBJ1-4; D ambiguous. The read ends 3 residues shy of where the CDR3 ends; the end is completed using the germline J gene. The CDR3 has 15 amino acids. Germline CDR1 is SNHLY and CDR2 is FYNNEI. V dropped 5 bases and J dropped 6 bases, with 16 bases sitting between them.

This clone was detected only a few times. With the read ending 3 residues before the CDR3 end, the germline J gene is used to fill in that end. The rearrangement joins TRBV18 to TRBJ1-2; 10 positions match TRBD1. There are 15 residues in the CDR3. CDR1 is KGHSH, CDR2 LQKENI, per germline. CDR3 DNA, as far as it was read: TGTGCCAGCTCGCCCCGGGACAGGGGCACAGATACC. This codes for CASSPRDRGTDT. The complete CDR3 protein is CASSPRDRGTDTYTF.